This TCR beta chain was profiled in a study of cytotoxic CD8 clonotypes in ibrutinib-treated CLL. Study-wide findings and caveats: Clonality was higher at baseline than in age-matched healthy donors and tracked circulating CD8+ T-cell counts.

TCRdb keeps only in-frame clones here, not all; method: immunoSEQ multiplex PCR. The sample records 130,000 to 150,000 clones, 75% to 95% being singletons. Worth noting for this clone: Its antigen remains unknown.

Between the trimmed V and J ends, which lost 4 bases and 1 base, there was a span of 10 bases. The CDR3 totals 13 residues. Germline values: CDR1 GTSNPN, CDR2 SVGIG (reference sequence). Here the sequenced sample was PBMCs, taken after 12 months of ibrutinib treatment. The chain uses TRBV30 and TRBJ1-1; no reliable D call. This TCR was sampled from a human donor with chronic lymphocytic leukemia. Here the CDR3 reads CAWNYDPNTEAFF. The CDR3 DNA follows: TGTGCCTGGAATTATGACCCGAACACTGAAGCTTTCTTT.